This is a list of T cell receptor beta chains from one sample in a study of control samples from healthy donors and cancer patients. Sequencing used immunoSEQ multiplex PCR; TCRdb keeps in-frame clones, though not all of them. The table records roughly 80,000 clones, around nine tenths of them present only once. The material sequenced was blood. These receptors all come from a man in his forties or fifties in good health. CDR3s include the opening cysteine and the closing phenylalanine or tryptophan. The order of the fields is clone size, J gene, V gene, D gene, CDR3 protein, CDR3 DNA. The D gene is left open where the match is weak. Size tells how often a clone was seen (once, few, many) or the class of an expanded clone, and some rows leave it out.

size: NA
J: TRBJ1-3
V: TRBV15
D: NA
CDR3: CATSRDLGGVSGNTIYF
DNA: TGTGCCACCAGCAGAGATCTCGGAGGGGTCTCTGGAAACACCATATATTTT

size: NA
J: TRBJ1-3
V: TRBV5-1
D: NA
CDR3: CASSLVGWADPPGNTIYF
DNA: TGCGCCAGCAGCTTGGTAGGTTGGGCAGATCCGCCTGGAAACACCATATATTTT

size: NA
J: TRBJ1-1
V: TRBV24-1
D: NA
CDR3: CATSEAGLGNTEAFF
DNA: TGTGCCACCAGTGAAGCAGGGCTTGGAAACACTGAAGCTTTCTTT

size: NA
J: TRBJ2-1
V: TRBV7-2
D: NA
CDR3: CASARGPDSYNEQFF
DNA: TGTGCCAGCGCCAGGGGACCCGACTCCTACAATGAGCAGTTCTTC

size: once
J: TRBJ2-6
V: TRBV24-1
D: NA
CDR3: CATSDPSGTPGANVLTF
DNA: TGTGCCACCAGTGATCCCAGCGGGACACCCGGGGCCAACGTCCTGACTTTC

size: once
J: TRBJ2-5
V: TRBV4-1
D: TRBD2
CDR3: CASSPGTSGDLFIETQYF
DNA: TGCGCCAGCAGCCCCGGGACTAGCGGGGACCTTTTTATAGAGACCCAGTACTTC

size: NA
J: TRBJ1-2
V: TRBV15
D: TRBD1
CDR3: CATSRTRGQGGEGYTF
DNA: TGTGCCACCAGCAGAACAAGGGGGCAGGGAGGTGAGGGCTACACCTTC

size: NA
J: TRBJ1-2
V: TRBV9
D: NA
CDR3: CASSEPGGYGYTF
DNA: TGTGCCAGCAGCGAACCCGGCGGCTATGGCTACACCTTC

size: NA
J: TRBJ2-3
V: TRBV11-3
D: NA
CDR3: CASSLLRGTDTQYF
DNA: TGTGCCAGCAGCTTACTTAGGGGCACAGATACGCAGTATTTT

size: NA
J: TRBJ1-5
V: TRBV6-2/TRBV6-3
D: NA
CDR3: CASSYTGSNQPQHF
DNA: TGTGCCAGCAGTTACACGGGTTCCAATCAGCCCCAGCATTTT

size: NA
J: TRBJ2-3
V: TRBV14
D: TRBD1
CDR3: CASSLRTGADTQYF
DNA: TGTGCCAGCAGCCTCCGGACAGGGGCCGATACGCAGTATTTT

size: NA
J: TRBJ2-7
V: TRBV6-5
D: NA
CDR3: CASREAPPYEQYF
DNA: TGTGCCAGCAGGGAGGCCCCCCCCTACGAGCAGTACTTC

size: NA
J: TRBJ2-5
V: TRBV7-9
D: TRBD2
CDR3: CASSLEGTSKETQYF
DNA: TGTGCCAGCAGCTTAGAAGGGACTAGCAAAGAGACCCAGTACTTC

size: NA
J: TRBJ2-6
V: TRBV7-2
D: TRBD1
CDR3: CASSLATQGAFAGANVLTF
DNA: TGTGCCAGCAGCTTAGCGACACAGGGGGCGTTTGCTGGGGCCAACGTCCTGACTTTC

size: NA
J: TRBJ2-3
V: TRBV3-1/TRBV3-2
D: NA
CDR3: CASSQDIRGQGDTQYF
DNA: TGTGCCAGCAGCCAAGATATCAGGGGTCAAGGAGATACGCAGTATTTT

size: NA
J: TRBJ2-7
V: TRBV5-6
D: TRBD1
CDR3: CASSFPGQGRYEQYF
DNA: TGTGCCAGCAGCTTCCCCGGACAGGGACGCTACGAGCAGTACTTC

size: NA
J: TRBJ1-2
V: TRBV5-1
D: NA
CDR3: CASSFDGHQGYTF
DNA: TGCGCCAGCAGCTTCGATGGACATCAAGGCTACACCTTC

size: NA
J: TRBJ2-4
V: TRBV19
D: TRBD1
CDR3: CASSIGDRGAKNIQYF
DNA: TGTGCCAGTAGTATAGGGGACAGGGGAGCCAAAAACATTCAGTACTTC

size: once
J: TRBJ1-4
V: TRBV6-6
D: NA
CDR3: CASSPLVGDEKLFF
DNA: TGTGCCAGCAGCCCACTAGTGGGGGATGAAAAACTGTTTTTT

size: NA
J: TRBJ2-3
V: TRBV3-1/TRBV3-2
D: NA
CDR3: CASSQVNGGTDTQYF
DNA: TGTGCCAGCAGCCAAGTCAACGGGGGCACAGATACGCAGTATTTT

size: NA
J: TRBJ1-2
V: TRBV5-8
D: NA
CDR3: CASSLEDYGYTF
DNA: TGTGCCAGCAGCTTGGAAGATTATGGCTACACCTTC

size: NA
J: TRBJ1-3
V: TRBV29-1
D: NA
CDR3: CSVESTGGNTIYF
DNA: TGCAGCGTTGAATCGACAGGAGGAAACACCATATATTTT

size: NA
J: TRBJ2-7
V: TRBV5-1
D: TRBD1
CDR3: CASSLGDTGGFEQYF
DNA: TGCGCCAGCAGCTTGGGAGACACAGGGGGCTTCGAGCAGTACTTC

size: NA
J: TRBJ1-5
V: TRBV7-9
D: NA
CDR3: CASSLAGSNQPQHF
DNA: TGTGCCAGCAGCTTAGCCGGAAGCAATCAGCCCCAGCATTTT

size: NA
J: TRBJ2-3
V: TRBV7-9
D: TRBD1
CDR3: CASSLPRTGNTDTQYF
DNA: TGTGCCAGCAGTCTCCCCCGGACAGGAAATACAGATACGCAGTATTTT

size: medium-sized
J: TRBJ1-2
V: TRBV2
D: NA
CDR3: CATSPGPGPYGYTF
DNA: TGTGCCACCAGTCCGGGACCGGGACCCTATGGCTACACCTTC

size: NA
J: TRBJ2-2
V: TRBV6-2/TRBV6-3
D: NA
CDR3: CASSRPYSGELFF
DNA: TGTGCCAGCAGTCGACCCTATTCCGGGGAGCTGTTTTTT

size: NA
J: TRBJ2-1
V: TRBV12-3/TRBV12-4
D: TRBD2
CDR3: CASSLGGNEQFF
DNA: TGTGCCAGCAGCTTGGGGGGGAATGAGCAGTTCTTC

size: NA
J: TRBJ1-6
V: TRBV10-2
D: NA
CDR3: CATTPIGKSPLHF
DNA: TGCGCCACCACCCCGATTGGGAAATCACCCCTCCACTTT

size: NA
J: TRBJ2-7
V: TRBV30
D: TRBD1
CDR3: CAWSRGRGTSYEQYF
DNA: TGTGCCTGGAGTAGAGGCAGGGGGACCTCCTACGAGCAGTACTTC

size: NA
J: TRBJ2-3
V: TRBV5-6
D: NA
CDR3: CASSSMYTDTQYF
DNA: TGTGCCAGCAGCTCGATGTACACAGATACGCAGTATTTT

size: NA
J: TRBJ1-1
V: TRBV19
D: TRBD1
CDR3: CASSILQGASAFF
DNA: TGTGCCAGTAGTATACTACAGGGGGCATCGGCTTTCTTT

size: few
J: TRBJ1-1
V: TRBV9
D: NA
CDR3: CASSAGGVGTEAFF
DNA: TGTGCCAGCAGCGCTGGAGGAGTTGGGACTGAAGCTTTCTTT

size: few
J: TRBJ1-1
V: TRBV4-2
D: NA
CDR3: CASSQANRVNTEAFF
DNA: TGTGCCAGCAGCCAAGCGAACAGGGTGAACACTGAAGCTTTCTTT

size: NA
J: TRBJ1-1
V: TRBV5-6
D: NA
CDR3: CASSSGVPGEAFF
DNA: TGTGCCAGCAGCTCAGGGGTGCCGGGAGAAGCTTTCTTT

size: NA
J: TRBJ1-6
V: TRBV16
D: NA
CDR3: CASSQSEGPYNSPLHF
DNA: TGTGCCAGCAGCCAATCGGAGGGACCATATAATTCACCCCTCCACTTT

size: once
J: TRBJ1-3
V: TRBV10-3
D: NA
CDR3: CAISERQTGNTIYF
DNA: TGTGCCATCAGTGAGAGACAGACTGGAAACACCATATATTTT

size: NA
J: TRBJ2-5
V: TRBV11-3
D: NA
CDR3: CASSSRVHKETQYF
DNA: TGTGCCAGCAGCTCCAGGGTCCATAAAGAGACCCAGTACTTC

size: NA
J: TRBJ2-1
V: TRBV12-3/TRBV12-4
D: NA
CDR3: CASSLMGNEQFF
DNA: TGTGCCAGCAGTTTAATGGGCAATGAGCAGTTCTTC

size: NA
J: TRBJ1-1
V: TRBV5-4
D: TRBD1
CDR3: CASSGDRLNTEAFF
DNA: TGTGCCAGCAGCGGGGACAGACTAAACACTGAAGCTTTCTTT

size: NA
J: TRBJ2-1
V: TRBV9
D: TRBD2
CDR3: CASSVDPGTRSSYNEQFF
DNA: TGTGCCAGCAGCGTAGATCCCGGGACTAGGAGCTCCTACAATGAGCAGTTCTTC

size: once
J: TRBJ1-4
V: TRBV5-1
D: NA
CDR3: CASRDFATNEKLFF
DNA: TGCGCCAGCAGGGACTTCGCAACTAATGAAAAACTGTTTTTT

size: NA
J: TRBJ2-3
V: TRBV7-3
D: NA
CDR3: CASSRMTGPSTDTQYF
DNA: TGTGCCAGCAGCAGAATGACAGGTCCAAGCACAGATACGCAGTATTTT

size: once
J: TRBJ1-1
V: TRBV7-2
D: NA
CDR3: CASSFTMNTEAFF
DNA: TGTGCCAGCAGCTTCACCATGAACACTGAAGCTTTCTTT

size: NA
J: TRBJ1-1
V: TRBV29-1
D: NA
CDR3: CSVVHLGAFF
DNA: TGCAGCGTTGTTCACCTGGGAGCTTTCTTT

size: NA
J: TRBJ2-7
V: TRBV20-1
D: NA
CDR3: CSASDDRSYEQYF
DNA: TGCAGTGCTAGTGACGACCGGTCCTACGAGCAGTACTTC

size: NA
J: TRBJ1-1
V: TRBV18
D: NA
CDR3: CASSPSLGAEAFF
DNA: TGTGCCAGCTCACCGAGTCTGGGCGCTGAAGCTTTCTTT

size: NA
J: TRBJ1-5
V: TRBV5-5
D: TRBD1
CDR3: CASSYGTGGWGNQPQHF
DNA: TGTGCCAGCAGCTATGGGACAGGGGGTTGGGGCAATCAGCCCCAGCATTTT

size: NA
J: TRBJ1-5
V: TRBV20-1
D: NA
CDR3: CSASTGSNQPQHF
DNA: TGCAGTGCTAGTACCGGTAGCAATCAGCCCCAGCATTTT

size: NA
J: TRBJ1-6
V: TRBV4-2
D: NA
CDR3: CASSQLTEGYNSPLHF
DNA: TGTGCCAGCAGCCAACTGACAGAGGGCTATAATTCACCCCTCCACTTT

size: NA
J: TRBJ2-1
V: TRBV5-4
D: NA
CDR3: CASSLDQGSVARNEQFF
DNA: TGTGCCAGCAGCTTGGATCAGGGCTCAGTGGCTCGCAATGAGCAGTTCTTC

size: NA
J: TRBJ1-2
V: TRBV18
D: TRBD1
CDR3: CASSDDRGGSYGYTF
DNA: TGTGCCAGCTCGGACGACAGGGGGGGAAGTTATGGCTACACCTTC

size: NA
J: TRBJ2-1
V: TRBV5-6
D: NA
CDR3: CASSLANWGWGSNEQFF
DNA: TGTGCCAGCAGCTTGGCCAATTGGGGTTGGGGCTCTAATGAGCAGTTCTTC

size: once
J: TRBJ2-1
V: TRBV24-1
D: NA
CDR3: CATSVDGYNEQFF
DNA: TGTGCCACCAGTGTGGACGGGTACAATGAGCAGTTCTTC

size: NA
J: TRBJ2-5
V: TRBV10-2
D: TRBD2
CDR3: CASTFGGGGETQYF
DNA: TGCGCCAGCACTTTCGGCGGGGGTGGGGAGACCCAGTACTTC